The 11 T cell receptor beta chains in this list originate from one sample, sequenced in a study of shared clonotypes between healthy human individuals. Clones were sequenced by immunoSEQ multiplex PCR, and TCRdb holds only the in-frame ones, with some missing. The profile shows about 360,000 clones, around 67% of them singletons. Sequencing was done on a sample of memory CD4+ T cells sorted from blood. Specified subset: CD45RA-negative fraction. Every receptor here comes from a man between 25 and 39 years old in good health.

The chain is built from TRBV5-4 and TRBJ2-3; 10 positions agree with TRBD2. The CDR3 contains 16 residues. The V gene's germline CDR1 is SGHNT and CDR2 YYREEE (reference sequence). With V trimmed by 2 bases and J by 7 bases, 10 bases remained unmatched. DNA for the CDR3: TGTGCCAGCAGCTTCGATGGGGGACTAGCGTTTAATACGCAGTATTTT. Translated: CASSFDGGLAFNTQYF.

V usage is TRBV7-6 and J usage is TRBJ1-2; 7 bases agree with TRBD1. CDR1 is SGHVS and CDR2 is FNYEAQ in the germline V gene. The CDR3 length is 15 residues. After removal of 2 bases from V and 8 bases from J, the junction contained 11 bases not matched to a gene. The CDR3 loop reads CASSLRGDRDNGYTF. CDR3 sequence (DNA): TGTGCCAGCAGCTTACGCGGTGACAGGGATAACGGCTACACCTTC.

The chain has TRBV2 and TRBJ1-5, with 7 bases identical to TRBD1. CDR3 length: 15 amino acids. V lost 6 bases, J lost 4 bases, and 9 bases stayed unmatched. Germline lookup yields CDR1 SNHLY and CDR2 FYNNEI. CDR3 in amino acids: CASRGAGTANQPQHF. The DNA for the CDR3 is TGTGCCAGCAGAGGAGCCGGGACAGCGAATCAGCCCCAGCATTTT.

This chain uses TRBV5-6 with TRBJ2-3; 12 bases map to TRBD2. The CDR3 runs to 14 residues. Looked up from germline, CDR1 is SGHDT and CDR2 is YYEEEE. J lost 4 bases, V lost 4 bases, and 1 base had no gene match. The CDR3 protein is CASSRLAGADTQYF. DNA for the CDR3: TGTGCCAGCAGCCGACTAGCGGGAGCAGATACGCAGTATTTT.

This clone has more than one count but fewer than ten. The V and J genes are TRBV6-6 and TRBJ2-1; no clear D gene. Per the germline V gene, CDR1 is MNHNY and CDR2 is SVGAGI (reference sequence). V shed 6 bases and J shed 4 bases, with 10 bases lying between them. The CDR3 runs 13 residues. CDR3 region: CASSPRVYNEQFF. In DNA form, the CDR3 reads TGTGCCAGCAGCCCTAGGGTATACAATGAGCAGTTCTTC.

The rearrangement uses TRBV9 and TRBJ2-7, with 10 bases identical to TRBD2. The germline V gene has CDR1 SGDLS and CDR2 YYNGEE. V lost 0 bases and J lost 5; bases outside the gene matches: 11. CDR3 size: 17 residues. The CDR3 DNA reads TGTGCCAGCAGCGTAGGACTAGCGGGTTCCCGTGGCCACGAGCAGTACTTC. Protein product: CASSVGLAGSRGHEQYF.

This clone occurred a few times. Here the CDR3 reads CASSETWIQYF. The CDR3 nucleotides are TGTGCCAGCAGTGAAACGTGGATTCAGTACTTC. This sequence joins TRBV6-1 and TRBJ2-4; D is uncertain. V gave up 2 bases and J gave up 10 bases, with 6 bases separating them. Germline V gives CDR1 MNHNS, CDR2 SASEGT. The CDR3 is 11 residues long.

The CDR3 sequence is CATSRAATSPTLDTQYF. CDR3 bases: TGTGCCACCAGCAGAGCTGCGACTAGCCCCACTTTGGATACGCAGTATTTT. V is TRBV15 and J is TRBJ2-3, with 7 bases aligning to TRBD2. The CDR3 has 17 amino acids. The J segment lost 6 bases and the V segment lost 1 base, leaving 13 bases of the junction unmatched. Germline CDR1 and CDR2: LNHNV and YYDKDF (reference sequence).

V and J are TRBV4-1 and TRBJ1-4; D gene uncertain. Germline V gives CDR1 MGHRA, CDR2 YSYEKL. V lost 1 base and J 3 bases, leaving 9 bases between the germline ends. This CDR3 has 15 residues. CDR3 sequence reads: CASSQVGSSNEKLFF. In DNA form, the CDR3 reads TGCGCCAGCAGCCAAGTCGGGTCGTCTAATGAAAAACTGTTTTTT.

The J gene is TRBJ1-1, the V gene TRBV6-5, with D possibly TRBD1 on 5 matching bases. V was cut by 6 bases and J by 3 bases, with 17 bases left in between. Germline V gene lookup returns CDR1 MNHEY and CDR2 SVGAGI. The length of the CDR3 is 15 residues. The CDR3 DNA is TGTGCCAGCAGCACCATAGGGGATGGGTACACTGAAGCTTTCTTT. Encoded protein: CASSTIGDGYTEAFF.

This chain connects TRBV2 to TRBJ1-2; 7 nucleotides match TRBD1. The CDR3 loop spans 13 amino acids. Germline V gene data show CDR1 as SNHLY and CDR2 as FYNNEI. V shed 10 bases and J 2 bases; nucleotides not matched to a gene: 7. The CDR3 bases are TGTGCCACCATCGGGACAGCAAACTATGGCTACACCTTC. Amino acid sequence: CATIGTANYGYTF. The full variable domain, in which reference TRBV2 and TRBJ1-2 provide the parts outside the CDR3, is EPEVTQTPSHQVTQMGQEVILRCVPISNHLYFYWYRQILGQKVEFLVSFYNNEISEKSEIFDDQFSVERPDGSNFTLKIRSTKLEDSAMYFCATIGTANYGYTFGSGTRLTVV.